The sequence of this TCR beta chain was determined in a study of PD-L1 blockade in urothelial cancer. Study summary: Male sex and bladder-origin urothelial cancer characterized about 90% of the roughly 30 patients.

Spiking each PCR with synthetic TCR analog templates was performed. Sequenced by immunoSEQ multiplex PCR; TCRdb stores in-frame clones only, minus some. The repertoire holds roughly 52,000 clones, with 70% to 80% as singletons. The germline V gene encodes CDR1 SGHDT and CDR2 YYEEEE. The CDR3 contains 16 residues. The V end lost 7 bases, the J end lost 4 bases, and 21 bases lay between the germline ends. Time point given: pretreatment peripheral blood. The clonotype originates from a man between 65 and 85 years old with urothelial cancer. The chain combines TRBV5-6 with TRBJ2-1; D might be TRBD2 (7 bases). Sequenced material: PBMCs, taken around atezolizumab (anti-PD-L1) treatment. The CDR3 region is CASGRRGRADYNEQFF. DNA of the CDR3: TGTGCCAGCGGTAGAAGGGGGAGGGCAGATTACAATGAGCAGTTCTTC.